Listed below are T cell receptor beta chains from one sample, sequenced in a study of regulatory T cells in long-lasting Graves disease. TCRdb re-called the multiplex PCR reads with MiXCR, one entry per CDR3 protein. The sample yields 350,000 to 550,000 distinct CDR3 sequences, approximately 16% seen once. This sample was shared with a second study, whose subject was T cells in Graves' hyperthyroidism and ophthalmopathy.

Material: peripheral blood mononuclear cells (PBMCs), obtained at new diagnosis, from a patient treated with antithyroid drugs. The receptors here all came from a woman aged 18-29 years with Graves disease. Both conserved end residues are part of each CDR3. The D gene is left open where the match is weak. The listing skips clone size in some rows; elsewhere it reads once, few, many or a size class.

V,J,length,D,size,CDR3,DNA
TRBV28,TRBJ2-1,13,NA,many,CASSPHEYNEQFF,TGTGCCAGCAGTCCCCACGAGTACAATGAGCAGTTCTTC
TRBV20-1,TRBJ2-1,15,TRBD2,many,CSAPGLAPSYNEQFF,TGCAGTGCCCCGGGACTAGCCCCATCCTACAATGAGCAGTTCTTC
TRBV11-2,TRBJ2-3,14,NA,many,CASSPRRFTDTQYF,TGTGCCAGCAGCCCCCGCCGCTTCACAGATACGCAGTATTTT
TRBV20-1,TRBJ2-3,14,TRBD2,many,CSAELAGVPDTQYF,TGCAGTGCCGAACTAGCGGGAGTACCAGATACGCAGTATTTT
TRBV30,TRBJ2-3,16,TRBD2,few,CAWSVQSGLRTDTQYF,TGTGCCTGGAGTGTACAGTCGGGACTACGCACAGATACGCAGTATTTT
TRBV18,TRBJ2-7,12,NA,many,CASSPNSYEQYF,TGCGCCAGCAGCCCCAACTCCTACGAGCAGTACTTC
TRBV7-2,TRBJ2-5,17,TRBD1,many,CASSLQGTGGFQETQYF,TGTGCCAGCAGCTTGCAAGGGACAGGGGGCTTCCAAGAGACCCAGTACTTC
TRBV28,TRBJ2-3,18,TRBD2,many,CASSPRTSGRYLTDTQYF,TGTGCCAGCAGTCCCCGGACTAGCGGGAGATATTTAACAGATACGCAGTATTTT
TRBV19,TRBJ2-7,12,NA,NA,CASNPWTYEQYF,TGTGCCAGTAATCCATGGACCTACGAGCAGTACTTC
TRBV12-3/TRBV12-4,TRBJ2-1,13,NA,many,CASSWGRPNEQFF,TGTGCCAGCAGTTGGGGGAGGCCCAATGAGCAGTTCTTC
TRBV28,TRBJ2-1,16,NA,many,CASSLSSSGGQNEQFF,TGTGCCAGCAGTTTATCGTCCAGCGGGGGACAGAATGAGCAGTTCTTC
TRBV30,TRBJ1-1,13,NA,many,CARHLGGDTEAFF,TGTGCCCGCCACTTGGGGGGTGACACTGAAGCTTTCTTT
TRBV28,TRBJ1-1,15,NA,many,CASSRKGGGSTEAFF,TGTGCCAGCAGTCGCAAGGGGGGGGGAAGCACTGAAGCTTTCTTT
TRBV6-5,TRBJ2-1,14,TRBD1,many,CASSYQGAYNEQFF,TGTGCCAGCAGTTACCAGGGGGCGTACAATGAGCAGTTCTTC
TRBV19,TRBJ2-5,15,TRBD2,many,CASRDPAGGEETQYF,TGTGCCAGTAGAGACCCAGCGGGAGGGGAGGAGACCCAGTACTTC
TRBV20-1,TRBJ1-6,16,TRBD1,few,CSARDRAAGGNSPLHF,TGCAGTGCTAGAGATCGCGCGGCAGGGGGTAATTCACCCCTCCACTTT
TRBV20-1,TRBJ2-7,14,NA,many,CSATLLIGSYEQYF,TGCAGTGCTACCCTTCTAATAGGATCCTACGAGCAGTACTTC
TRBV24-1,TRBJ2-7,15,TRBD2,NA,CATSGEGPRSYEQYF,TGTGCCACCAGTGGGGAGGGTCCCCGCTCCTACGAGCAGTACTTC
TRBV7-2,TRBJ2-7,16,TRBD2,few,CASSFRTSGRTYEQYF,TGTGCCAGCAGCTTTCGAACTAGCGGGAGAACCTACGAGCAGTACTTC
TRBV27,TRBJ2-1,16,TRBD2,many,CASSFPPSGGYNEQFF,TGTGCCAGCAGTTTTCCTCCTAGCGGGGGATACAATGAGCAGTTCTTC
TRBV2,TRBJ2-1,13,NA,many,CASRRDSYNEQFF,TGTGCCAGCAGGAGGGACTCCTACAATGAGCAGTTCTTC
TRBV7-3,TRBJ2-5,13,NA,NA,CASSFDQMETQYF,TGTGCCAGCAGCTTTGACCAGATGGAGACCCAGTACTTC
TRBV2,TRBJ2-7,16,TRBD2,many,CASSDTGLADSYEQYF,TGTGCCAGCAGTGACACGGGGCTAGCGGACTCCTACGAGCAGTACTTC
TRBV2,TRBJ1-1,16,TRBD1,few,CASSLSSDRGDTEAFF,TGTGCCAGCAGTCTAAGTTCGGACAGGGGAGATACTGAAGCTTTCTTT
TRBV20-1,TRBJ2-3,15,TRBD2,NA,CSAEPLAVSTDTQYF,TGCAGTGCCGAACCCCTAGCGGTGAGCACAGATACGCAGTATTTT
TRBV18,TRBJ2-5,15,TRBD2,many,CASSPGTSGTETQYF,TGTGCCAGCTCACCGGGGACTAGCGGTACGGAGACCCAGTACTTC
TRBV6-5,TRBJ2-2,16,TRBD2,few,CASSWVLTGGVGELFF,TGTGCCAGCAGTTGGGTGTTAACGGGAGGGGTCGGGGAGCTGTTTTTT
TRBV15,TRBJ2-1,16,TRBD2,NA,CATSRDGLAGDGEQFF,TGTGCCACCAGCAGAGATGGACTAGCGGGAGACGGTGAGCAGTTCTTC
TRBV7-9,TRBJ2-1,12,NA,many,CASGLSGWEQFF,TGTGCCAGCGGACTTAGCGGATGGGAGCAGTTCTTC